This TCR beta chain is from a study of graft-versus-host responses after intestinal transplantation. Study summary: Anti-thymocyte globulin induction, then tacrolimus and steroids for about three years, went to all recipients. Overall study results and limits: Patients who carried graft-donor T cell macrochimerism also had high graft-versus-host to host-versus-graft clonal ratios in their allografts. An association linked early post-transplant HvG declines with peak circulating GvH clone levels.

Germline lookup yields CDR1 SEHNR and CDR2 FQNEAQ (reference sequence). The CDR3 spans 13 residues. Trimming took off 10 bases at V and 4 bases at J, with 14 bases between the two ends. Of note for this clone: Its antigen is not identified.

The table came from immunoSEQ multiplex PCR; TCRdb's copy has only in-frame clones and leaves some out. The sample has around 1,900 clones; less than 90% are singletons. The starting material, graft tissue, was processed to release intraepithelial and lamina propria lymphocytes. The source material was ileum tissue, sampled more than 55 days after intestinal transplant. This sequence joins TRBV7-9 and TRBJ2-1; D remains unclear. This TCR derives from a human patient who received an intestinal transplant, so some T cells may come from the graft donor. CDR3 sequence reads: CATPDNGYNEQFF. The CDR3 DNA is TGTGCCACCCCGGATAACGGGTACAATGAGCAGTTCTTC.